This is a list of T cell receptor beta chains from one sample in a study of shared clonotypes between healthy human individuals. Profiled with immunoSEQ multiplex PCR; TCRdb holds only in-frame clones, not every one. The sample consists of 2.3 million or so clones, approximately 95% of them appearing once. The specimen sequenced was naive CD4+ T cells from PBMCs. Source of these receptors: a man between 18 and 29 years old in good health. Some clones in this sample may be carry-over from other donors' samples. Both conserved end residues are part of each CDR3. The D gene is left open where the match is weak. Some rows mark clone size as missing; the rest say once, few, many or name a class of expanded clone.

j_gene,abundance,d_gene,v_gene,CDR3aa,CDR3nt
TRBJ1-2,.,TRBD1,TRBV28,CASSYSSLQGDYGYTF,TGTGCCAGCAGTTACTCATCCCTTCAGGGGGACTATGGCTACACCTTC
TRBJ2-3,.,.,TRBV19,CASSFLGDTQYF,TGTGCCAGTAGTTTCCTCGGAGATACGCAGTATTTT
TRBJ2-2,.,TRBD1,TRBV15,CATKRTGGRTGELFF,TGTGCCACCAAGCGGACAGGGGGCCGCACCGGGGAGCTGTTTTTT
TRBJ1-4,.,.,TRBV15,CATSRVSREEEKLFF,TGTGCCACCAGCAGAGTTTCCAGGGAAGAGGAAAAACTGTTTTTT
TRBJ2-3,.,TRBD2,TRBV6-1,CAIAGGPGDTQYF,TGTGCCATAGCGGGAGGGCCGGGAGATACGCAGTATTTT
TRBJ1-1,.,.,TRBV29-1,CSVEEVGRWGTEAFF,TGCAGCGTTGAAGAGGTAGGGAGGTGGGGCACTGAAGCTTTCTTT
TRBJ1-1,.,.,TRBV2,CASSETRGNTEAFF,TGTGCCAGCAGTGAGACCCGGGGAAATACTGAAGCTTTCTTT
TRBJ1-1,.,.,TRBV28,CASSLAQGNTEAFF,TGTGCCAGCAGTTTAGCGCAGGGGAACACTGAAGCTTTCTTT
TRBJ2-4,.,TRBD1,TRBV27,CASSRPGTGQNIQYF,TGTGCCAGCAGTCGCCCCGGGACAGGGCAAAACATTCAGTACTTC
TRBJ1-4,.,.,TRBV28,CASSSNHRALTNEKLFF,TGTGCCAGCAGTTCTAATCACCGGGCCTTAACTAATGAAAAACTGTTTTTT
TRBJ1-1,.,.,TRBV2,CASSKRALPMNTEAFF,TGTGCCAGCAGTAAGAGGGCTCTCCCAATGAACACTGAAGCTTTCTTT
TRBJ2-1,.,.,TRBV7-2,CASSPNYNEQFF,TGTGCCAGCAGCCCGAACTACAATGAGCAGTTCTTC
TRBJ1-5,few,.,TRBV15,CATSRPNQPQHF,TGTGCCACCAGCAGACCAAATCAGCCCCAGCATTTT
TRBJ2-3,.,TRBD1,TRBV29-1,CSVTRQGRTDTQYF,TGCAGCGTTACAAGACAGGGGCGCACAGATACGCAGTATTTT
TRBJ1-5,.,.,TRBV6-5,CASSAGYINQPQHF,TGTGCCAGCAGTGCAGGATATATCAATCAGCCCCAGCATTTT
TRBJ2-1,.,.,TRBV28,CASSSSVGAKFF,TGTGCCAGCAGTTCGTCCGTGGGGGCTAAGTTCTTC
TRBJ2-1,.,TRBD2,TRBV29-1,CSVEISGSAGDEQFF,TGCAGCGTTGAGATTAGCGGGAGTGCCGGCGATGAGCAGTTCTTC
TRBJ2-5,.,.,TRBV7-9,CASSLLAETQYF,TGTGCCAGCAGCTTATTGGCAGAGACCCAGTACTTC
TRBJ1-1,.,.,TRBV18,CASSPPPRDSGPNTEAFF,TGTGCCAGCTCACCCCCCCCAAGGGACTCTGGCCCCAATACTGAAGCTTTCTTT
TRBJ2-5,.,.,TRBV13,CASSPRGPFQETQYF,TGTGCCAGCAGCCCCCGGGGGCCCTTTCAAGAGACCCAGTACTTC
TRBJ1-5,few,TRBD1,TRBV30,CAWSTGGSQPQHF,TGTGCCTGGAGTACAGGGGGCTCTCAGCCCCAGCATTTT
TRBJ2-7,.,TRBD2,TRBV28,CASSFQPRPGSGIFYEQYF,TGTGCCAGCAGTTTTCAACCCCGCCCCGGCAGCGGGATTTTCTACGAGCAGTACTTC
TRBJ2-7,once,TRBD1,TRBV15,CATSRDWSLGTGGEQYF,TGTGCCACCAGCAGAGATTGGTCCTTGGGGACAGGAGGCGAGCAGTACTTC
TRBJ1-2,.,.,TRBV6-1,CATRTVRGYGYTF,TGTGCCACCCGGACAGTGCGAGGGTATGGCTACACCTTC
TRBJ1-5,.,.,TRBV28,CASTSPKGTTLNQPQHF,TGTGCCAGCACCTCTCCCAAAGGAACCACTCTGAATCAGCCCCAGCATTTT
TRBJ2-3,.,TRBD2,TRBV4-3,CASSRSSSGSGSDTQYF,TGCGCCAGCAGCCGTTCATCAAGCGGGAGTGGATCAGATACGCAGTATTTT
TRBJ2-1,.,TRBD2,TRBV9,CASSAPPGGVYNEQFF,TGTGCCAGCAGCGCCCCTCCGGGGGGTGTCTACAATGAGCAGTTCTTC
TRBJ2-7,.,.,TRBV4-1,CASSQVGDPYEQYF,TGCGCCAGCAGCCAAGTTGGGGACCCCTACGAGCAGTACTTC
TRBJ2-7,once,.,TRBV7-2,CASSLSGPEQYF,TGTGCCAGCAGCTTATCAGGACCCGAGCAGTACTTC
TRBJ2-1,once,.,TRBV28,CASSSSEQFF,TGTGCCAGCAGTTCATCAGAGCAGTTCTTC
TRBJ2-2,once,.,TRBV7-3,CASSLMEGGELFF,TGTGCCAGCAGCCTAATGGAAGGCGGGGAGCTGTTTTTT
TRBJ1-2,.,.,TRBV28,CASSPPGNYGYTF,TGTGCCAGCAGCCCACCAGGGAACTATGGCTACACCTTC
TRBJ1-1,.,.,TRBV6-1,CASSAGLLTEAFF,TGTGCCAGCAGTGCGGGACTATTGACTGAAGCTTTCTTT
TRBJ2-3,.,.,TRBV9,CASSSDGRVGKDTQYF,TGTGCCAGCAGCAGCGATGGGAGAGTAGGAAAAGATACGCAGTATTTT
TRBJ2-2,.,.,TRBV28,CASSFVDARGGELFF,TGTGCCAGCAGTTTTGTGGACGCGCGGGGCGGGGAGCTGTTTTTT
TRBJ1-1,.,.,TRBV27,CASSSGAQVATEAFF,TGTGCCAGCAGTTCGGGAGCGCAAGTGGCCACTGAAGCTTTCTTT
TRBJ2-1,.,TRBD2,TRBV27,CASREGLAGLHNEQFF,TGTGCCAGCAGGGAGGGTCTAGCGGGACTTCACAATGAGCAGTTCTTC
TRBJ2-3,.,.,TRBV29-1,CSVEWTVSTDTQYF,TGCAGCGTAGAATGGACAGTTAGCACAGATACGCAGTATTTT
TRBJ1-5,few,.,TRBV19,CASSIDVDQPQHF,TGTGCCAGTAGTATAGATGTCGATCAGCCCCAGCATTTT
TRBJ2-3,.,.,TRBV7-2,CASSRSGPVVYTQYF,TGTGCCAGCAGCCGTAGCGGCCCCGTGGTATATACGCAGTATTTT
TRBJ1-2,few,.,TRBV4-2,CASSQRLQGNYGYTF,TGTGCCAGCAGCCAAAGACTACAGGGTAACTATGGCTACACCTTC